A selection of T cell receptor beta chains follows, all from one sample in a study of radiation and T cells in renal cell carcinoma. The data were produced by immunoSEQ multiplex PCR, yet TCRdb's version contains in-frame clones alone and is incomplete. The profile shows just over 15,000 clones, 64% of them singletons. The sample here was tumor tissue, taken from a patient whose treatment included radiotherapy and nephrectomy. These receptors all come from a woman between 70 and 85 years old with renal cell carcinoma. Both conserved end residues are part of each CDR3. A D gene is named only where the DNA matches it firmly. Rows may omit the clone size; those that give it use once, few, many or a size class.

clone_size d_call j_call v_call cdr3_nt cdr3_aa
once - TRBJ2-5 TRBV7-3 TGTGCCAGCAGTCCCTGGCCGGGGGTGGAGACCCAGTACTTC CASSPWPGVETQYF
- - TRBJ2-7 TRBV29-1 TGCAGCGTTGAAGATCTGGGCTCCTACGAGCAGTACTTC CSVEDLGSYEQYF
- - TRBJ1-2 TRBV2 TGTGCCAGCAGTGAAGGCACTCCTAACTATGGCTACACCTTC CASSEGTPNYGYTF
few - TRBJ1-2 TRBV18 TGTGCCAGCTCTCCGACAGGTGGGGATGGCTACACCTTC CASSPTGGDGYTF
- TRBD2 TRBJ2-1 TRBV14 TGTGCCAGCAGGCCCACTAGCGGATCATACAATGAGCAGTTCTTC CASRPTSGSYNEQFF
- - TRBJ1-1 TRBV25-1 TGTGCCAGCAGTACCGGACAGCTAACGAACACTGAAGCTTTCTTT CASSTGQLTNTEAFF
- TRBD1 TRBJ1-3 TRBV5-1 TGCGCCAGCAGCTTGGAACCAGGGGGAAATGGAAACACCATATATTTT CASSLEPGGNGNTIYF
- - TRBJ1-1 TRBV4-2 TGTGCCAGCAGCCAAGATGAGGGGGGGAACACTGAAGCTTTCTTT CASSQDEGGNTEAFF
few - TRBJ1-4 TRBV7-2 TGTGCCAGCAGTTCTCAGGCAACTAATGAAAAACTGTTTTTT CASSSQATNEKLFF
few TRBD1 TRBJ1-2 TRBV2 TGTGCCAGCGCGGACAGGGTGGGGTATGGCTACACCTTC CASADRVGYGYTF
- - TRBJ2-5 TRBV18 TGTGCCAGCTCACCACGGACAGTTAAATTGGGAGAGACCCAGTACTTC CASSPRTVKLGETQYF
- TRBD1 TRBJ1-5 TRBV2 TGTGCCAGCAGTTCTCAGGGGGGTACTTGGGCGAATCAGCCCCAGCATTTT CASSSQGGTWANQPQHF